The 25 T cell receptor beta chains presented below share a single source sample, sequenced in a study of T cell repertoires in cytomegalovirus infection. TCRdb called the reads again in MiXCR, with one record for every CDR3 protein. The data hold hundreds of thousands of distinct CDR3 sequences, with over 7.5% observed a single time. The sample consisted of PBMCs. These receptors were obtained from a human donor in good health (CMV status not recorded). Some clones in this sample may be carry-over from other donors' samples.

Many counts were recorded for this clonotype. The chain uses TRBV7-8 and TRBJ1-5, with unresolved D. There are 12 residues in the CDR3. V lost 5 bases and J lost 6, with 8 bases in between. In germline, CDR1 is SGHVS, CDR2 FQNEAQ. CDR3 nucleotide sequence: TGTGCCAGCAGCGGGAGCGGTCAGCCCCAGCATTTT. Its protein is CASSGSGQPQHF.

In its sample, this clonotype was seen many times. The chain carries TRBV7-2 and TRBJ2-3, with unresolved D. Looked up from germline, CDR1 is SGHTA and CDR2 is FQGNSA. The CDR3 sequence is 11 residues long. V lost 6 bases, J lost 6 bases, and 7 bases lay in between. CDR3 DNA: TGTGCCAGCAGTAATTCCGATACGCAGTATTTT. It translates to CASSNSDTQYF.

In its sample, this clonotype was seen many times. J is TRBJ1-5 and V is TRBV7-9; TRBD1 might be the D (5 bases). Trimming cost V 7 bases and J 3 bases, with 10 bases left between them. From germline, CDR1 is SEHNR and CDR2 FQNEAQ (reference sequence). This CDR3 comprises 13 residues. CDR3 DNA: TGTGCCAGCATGCTGGGGGTCAATCAGCCCCAGCATTTT. Translating it yields CASMLGVNQPQHF.

At least ten counts were recorded for this clonotype. The chain combines TRBV12-3 or TRBV12-4 with TRBJ2-5; 14 bases are a match to TRBD2. This CDR3 has 19 residues. Germline trimming cut 3 bases from V and 6 bases from J; bases unmatched to any gene: 15. CDR3 region: CASSLRGLAGEPSPKTQYF. In DNA form, the CDR3 reads TGTGCCAGCAGTTTGAGGGGACTAGCGGGAGAACCCTCCCCCAAGACCCAGTACTTC.

This clonotype appeared a few times. The rearrangement joins TRBV28 to TRBJ2-7, with 7 bases matching TRBD2. The germline V gene encodes CDR1 MDHEN and CDR2 SYDVKM. The junction had 11 bases not matched to a gene; V was cut back by 5 bases and J by 4 bases. The CDR3 is 15 amino acids. The chain's CDR3 is CASSPPRWEGYEQYF. In nucleotides, the CDR3 is TGTGCCAGCAGTCCTCCGAGGTGGGAGGGATACGAGCAGTACTTC.

This clonotype was seen more than once but under ten times. This chain links TRBV7-3 with TRBJ2-5; D tentatively fits TRBD1 or TRBD2 (5 bases each). This CDR3 is 14 amino acids long. Trimming shortened V by 1 base and J by 5 bases, and 11 bases separated the two germline ends. Germline loops: CDR1 SGHTA, CDR2 FQGTGA. The CDR3 spells CASSLRGPGETQYF. The DNA for the CDR3 is TGTGCCAGCAGCTTAAGGGGACCAGGGGAGACCCAGTACTTC.

The rearrangement uses TRBV7-6 and TRBJ2-1; 10 bases line up with TRBD2. There are 20 residues in the CDR3. Unmatched junction bases numbered 12, after V lost 1 base and J lost 0 bases. Germline CDR1 and CDR2: SGHVS and FNYEAQ. CDR3 in DNA: TGTGCCAGCAGCTTAGTACGGAAGCGGGAGGGTCATAGCTCCTACAATGAGCAGTTCTTC. It codes for CASSLVRKREGHSSYNEQFF.

Many counts were recorded for this clonotype. V and J are TRBV7-2 and TRBJ2-6; no reliable D call. The CDR3 runs 16 residues. Germline V lookup: CDR1 SGHTA, CDR2 FQGNSA. V was cut by 2 bases and J by 2 bases, with 10 bases left in between. CDR3 sequence reads: CASSLIGLTGANVLTF. CDR3 nucleotides: TGTGCCAGCAGCTTAATAGGGTTAACTGGGGCCAACGTCCTGACTTTC.

This clonotype was detected a few times. The V call is TRBV6-2 or TRBV6-3, the J call TRBJ2-7; possibly TRBD1 or TRBD2 for D (5 bases each). This CDR3 is 16 amino acids long. CDR1 is MNHEY and CDR2 is SVGEGT in the germline V gene. Trimming removed 5 bases from V and 2 bases from J, with 19 bases in between. The CDR3 region is CASSTPLGGITYEQYF. DNA for the CDR3: TGTGCCAGCAGTACGCCCCTTGGGGGAATAACCTACGAGCAGTACTTC.

The V and J genes are TRBV7-9 and TRBJ2-3; TRBD1 aligns across 9 bases. There are 16 residues in the CDR3. Trimming removed 7 bases from V and 1 base from J; junction bases left unmatched: 9. Germline V CDR1 and CDR2: SEHNR, FQNEAQ (reference sequence). The DNA for the CDR3 is TGTGCCAGCACCTTTAACCGGGACAGGGGCACAGATACGCAGTATTTT. Its protein product is CASTFNRDRGTDTQYF.

The chain couples TRBV27 to TRBJ2-7, with D perhaps matching TRBD1 or TRBD2 (5 bases each). V was pared by 5 bases and J by 7 bases, with 21 bases between. The length of the CDR3 is 15 residues. Per germline, CDR1 MNHEY and CDR2 SMNVEV (reference sequence). For the CDR3, the DNA is TGTGCCAGCAGTCCCTACCGGGGCACTCTAGGGGAGCAGTACTTC. It codes for CASSPYRGTLGEQYF.

The table lists this clonotype with a few counts. V and J are TRBV20-1 and TRBJ2-5; 13 bases are a match to TRBD2. Germline V CDR1 and CDR2: DFQATT, SNEGSKA (reference sequence). V was pared by 6 bases and J by 3 bases, with 7 bases of the junction left unmatched. The CDR3 has 15 residues. The CDR3 DNA sequence: TGCAGTGCCACACTAGCGGGGGGGCGAGAAGAGACCCAGTACTTC. It is translated as CSATLAGGREETQYF.

This clonotype is labeled medium-sized. The rearrangement joins TRBV7-8 to TRBJ2-1, with D unclear. V gave up 0 bases and J gave up 12 bases, with 12 bases separating them. The CDR3 covers 13 residues. CDR1 and CDR2 from the germline V gene are SGHVS and FQNEAQ. The CDR3 is CASSLAGQMGQFF. CDR3 nucleotides: TGTGCCAGCAGCTTAGCCGGCCAAATGGGGCAGTTCTTC.

This clonotype was detected ten times or more. V usage is TRBV2 and J usage is TRBJ2-3; possible D gene TRBD1, 6 bases. CDR1 and CDR2 (germline): SNHLY, FYNNEI. The V end lost 6 bases, the J end lost 5 bases, and 9 bases lay between the germline ends. This CDR3 has 12 amino acids. This CDR3 is CASRGQGDTQYF. Written as DNA, the CDR3 is TGTGCCAGCAGGGGACAAGGAGATACGCAGTATTTT.

This clonotype showed up many times. This chain uses TRBV20-1 with TRBJ2-1, with TRBD2 matching 7 bases. V shed 3 bases, J shed 4 bases, and the junction held 6 bases outside the gene matches. Germline V gene sequence: CDR1 DFQATT, CDR2 SNEGSKA (reference sequence). The CDR3 covers 14 residues. This CDR3 is CSASEGLGYNEQFF. The CDR3, as DNA: TGCAGTGCTAGCGAAGGACTAGGTTACAATGAGCAGTTCTTC.

The chain joins TRBV7-2 to TRBJ2-2; D is perhaps TRBD1 or TRBD2 (5 bases each). The CDR3 length is 17 residues. CDR1 is SGHTA, CDR2 FQGNSA, per germline. V gave up 1 base and J gave up 4 bases, with 16 bases separating them. The CDR3 DNA sequence: TGTGCCAGCAGCTTAGTGGGGACCCGAAAGGGCACCGGGGAGCTGTTTTTT. It is translated as CASSLVGTRKGTGELFF.

In this sample, this clonotype turned up many times. The chain employs TRBV7-2 and TRBJ2-3; possible D gene TRBD2, 5 bases. CDR3 length: 14 amino acids. Germline V lookup: CDR1 SGHTA, CDR2 FQGNSA. The V gene lost 7 bases and the J gene lost 0 bases, with 11 bases spanning the gap. Here the CDR3 DNA reads TGTGCCAGCACCCGAGGACTGAGCACAGATACGCAGTATTTT. The encoded protein is CASTRGLSTDTQYF.

This clonotype has only a few counts. One end of the junction does not line up with germline, which may come from a read error. The genes are TRBV7-2 and TRBJ1-5, with D uncertain. The CDR3 has 14 residues. Germline CDR1 reads SGHTA; CDR2 reads FQGNSA. The CDR3 is CASTLRNSNQPQHF. The CDR3 DNA reads as TGTGCCAGCACCTTAAGGAACAGCAATCAGCCCCAGCATTTT.

The rearrangement joins TRBV29-1 to TRBJ2-1; weak D call: TRBD2 (5 bases). The germline V gene has CDR1 SQVTM and CDR2 ANQGSEA. Trimming removed 3 bases from V and 5 bases from J, with 8 bases in between. CDR3 size: 12 residues. Here the CDR3 reads CSVDSVHNEQFF. The CDR3, as DNA: TGCAGCGTTGATAGCGTCCACAATGAGCAGTTCTTC.

This clonotype was observed a few times. This chain connects TRBV20-1 to TRBJ1-5; D unclear. V was shortened by 6 bases and J by 2 bases, with 11 bases between the two germline ends. The V gene's germline CDR1 is DFQATT and CDR2 SNEGSKA (reference sequence). The CDR3 spans 13 residues. CDR3 in amino acids: CSARNRGNQPQHF. The DNA for the CDR3 is TGCAGTGCCCGAAACCGGGGCAATCAGCCCCAGCATTTT.

This clonotype was counted at least ten times. The gene calls are TRBV7-9 and TRBJ2-1; D remains ambiguous. Germline V gives CDR1 SEHNR, CDR2 FQNEAQ (reference sequence). The CDR3 consists of 12 residues. With 7 bases removed from V and 10 bases from J, the gap between germline ends came to 14 bases. In DNA, the CDR3 is TGTGCCAGCACCCTTGGGGTCGGGGAGCAGTTCTTC. This codes for CASTLGVGEQFF.

There are many counts of this clonotype. The chain links TRBV7-2 to TRBJ1-5; 7 nucleotides match TRBD1. Germline CDR1 is SGHTA and CDR2 is FQGNSA. The CDR3 consists of 17 residues. Trimming cost V 5 bases and J 0 bases; bases outside gene matches: 10. CDR3 sequence reads: CASSPGQAPYSNQPQHF. CDR3 nucleotide sequence: TGTGCCAGCAGCCCAGGACAGGCTCCTTATAGCAATCAGCCCCAGCATTTT.

This clonotype was detected ten times or more. The rearrangement uses TRBV27 and TRBJ2-7, with 10 bases that match TRBD2. The J segment lost 6 bases and the V segment lost 1 base, leaving 9 bases of the junction unmatched. CDR1 and CDR2 from the germline V gene are MNHEY and SMNVEV (reference sequence). This CDR3 has 16 amino acids. The CDR3 coding sequence is TGTGCCAGCAGTTTATGGCGGGCTAGCGGGAGTATCGAGCAGTACTTC. Protein sequence: CASSLWRASGSIEQYF.

This clonotype came up a few times. V usage is TRBV7-2 and J usage is TRBJ1-1; D is uncertain. Deletions cut 1 base from V and 0 bases from J, with 6 bases between. The CDR3 contains 14 residues. In germline, CDR1 is SGHTA, CDR2 FQGNSA. The CDR3 here is CASSLDEVNTEAFF. Here the CDR3 DNA reads TGTGCCAGCAGCTTAGATGAGGTGAACACTGAAGCTTTCTTT.

This clonotype has more than one count but fewer than ten. This chain uses TRBV6-1 with TRBJ2-6; a possible D gene is TRBD1 (6 bases). Trimming removed 7 bases from V and 4 bases from J, with 14 bases in between. The CDR3 sequence is 15 residues long. CDR1 is MNHNS and CDR2 is SASEGT in the germline V gene. Here the CDR3 DNA reads TGTGCCAGCACAGATAGGGGGACAGGGGCCAACGTCCTGACTTTC. Translated: CASTDRGTGANVLTF.